Each of the 14 T cell receptor beta chains below was sequenced from the same sample in a study of blood T cell repertoires in COVID-19. Produced via immunoSEQ multiplex PCR; TCRdb's table is partial and in-frame only. Of approximately 110,000 clones in the sample, 90% to 95% were seen once. The sample was peripheral blood. The source is a man aged 45-65 years with COVID-19, enrolled during active disease.

This chain connects TRBV3-1 (or the pseudogene TRBV3-2) to TRBJ2-7; 8 nucleotides agree with TRBD1. Germline V gene data show CDR1 as LGHDT and CDR2 as YNNKEL (reference sequence). The CDR3 is 15 amino acids. V gave up 1 base and J gave up 4 bases; unmatched junction bases: 6. The CDR3, as DNA: TGTGCCAGCAGCCAAGCCCCAGACAGGGGTTACGAGCAGTACGTC. This gives the protein CASSQAPDRGYEQYV.

The gene calls are TRBV27 and TRBJ1-5; 9 bases match TRBD1. V was pared by 6 bases and J by 3 bases, with 6 bases of the junction left unmatched. Germline V gene data show CDR1 as MNHEY and CDR2 as SMNVEV (reference sequence). This CDR3 has 15 amino acids. In DNA, the CDR3 is TGTGCCAGCAGCAACAGGGGGCTGAACAATCAGCCCCAGCATTTT. This sequence encodes CASSNRGLNNQPQHF.

The genes are TRBV24-1 and TRBJ1-6; tentative D call: TRBD1 (5 bases). CDR3 length equals 13 residues. Deletions cut 7 bases from V and 3 bases from J, with 6 bases between. Germline loops: CDR1 KGHDR, CDR2 SFDVKD. CDR3 sequence (DNA): TGTGCCACCAGCAGGGACTATAATTCACCCCTCCACTTT. Its translation is CATSRDYNSPLHF.

The chain recombines TRBV6-2 or TRBV6-3 with TRBJ2-3, with 7 bases lining up with TRBD1. Germline-derived CDR1 and CDR2 are MNHEY and SVGEGT. The CDR3 covers 15 residues. V gave up 6 bases and J gave up 2 bases; unmatched junction bases: 8. CDR3: CASSPGQAHTDTQYF. CDR3 DNA: TGTGCCAGCAGCCCCGGACAGGCCCACACAGATACGCAGTATTTT.

The J gene is TRBJ1-2, the V gene TRBV5-4, with 8 nucleotides matching TRBD1. Losses at the gene ends were 0 bases for V and 6 bases for J; bases not matched to a gene: 7. Germline-derived CDR1 and CDR2 are SGHNT and YYREEE (reference sequence). The CDR3 spans 15 residues. CDR3 in amino acids: CASSLGGRGLDGYTF. The CDR3, as DNA: TGTGCCAGCAGCTTGGGCGGCAGGGGGCTCGATGGCTACACCTTC.

The J gene is TRBJ2-7, the V gene TRBV7-4, with 9 bases identical to TRBD1. The CDR3 is 20 residues long. V trimming: 5 bases; J trimming: 4 bases; junction bases outside the gene matches: 24. Germline CDR1 SGHVT, CDR2 SQSDAQ. This CDR3 is CASSPTGGGPYCLQPYEQYV. As DNA, the CDR3 is TGTGCCAGCAGCCCAACAGGGGGCGGCCCATACTGCCTTCAACCATACGAGCAGTACGTC.

The gene calls are TRBV5-1 and TRBJ1-1, with 7 bases aligning to TRBD1. The CDR3 runs 13 residues. Germline V lookup: CDR1 SGHRS, CDR2 YFSETQ. V lost 2 bases and J lost 11; bases outside the gene matches: 9. Here the CDR3 DNA reads TGCGCCAGCAGCTTCTCCGACAGGGTGGGGGCTTTCTTT. Translation gives CASSFSDRVGAFF.

In this sample, this clone turned up a few times. The chain couples TRBV24-1 to TRBJ1-5; D unclear. Trimming took off 2 bases at V and 8 bases at J, with 6 bases between the two ends. The V gene's germline CDR1 is KGHDR and CDR2 SFDVKD. This CDR3 has 12 residues. The CDR3 coding sequence is TGTGCCACCAGTGATTCCCTCGAGCCCCAGCATTTT. Residues: CATSDSLEPQHF.

The genes are TRBV3-1 (or the pseudogene TRBV3-2) and TRBJ1-6; 8 bases map to TRBD1. Germline CDR1 and CDR2: LGHDT and YNNKEL (reference sequence). With V trimmed by 5 bases and J by 7 bases, 10 bases remained unmatched. This CDR3 region has 16 residues. CDR3 sequence: CASSSDRGMRNSPLHF. The CDR3 DNA reads TGTGCCAGCAGCTCTGACAGGGGAATGAGGAATTCACCCCTCCACTTT.

The chain employs TRBV29-1 and TRBJ2-7, with D unclear. Germline CDR1 SQVTM, CDR2 ANQGSEA. The CDR3 loop spans 12 amino acids. Trimming stripped 4 bases from V and 2 bases from J, with 9 bases between. CDR3 residues: CSVARAPYEQYF. The DNA of the CDR3 is TGCAGCGTTGCGAGAGCGCCCTACGAGCAGTACTTC.

Only one count was recorded for this clone. The V call is TRBV6-2 or TRBV6-3, the J call TRBJ1-1; maybe TRBD1 (5 bases). This CDR3 is 15 amino acids long. The V and J ends lost 4 bases and 5 bases respectively, with 17 bases between them. The germline V gene has CDR1 MNHEY and CDR2 SVGEGT. The DNA for the CDR3 is TGTGCCAGCAGTTTAATGTGGCAGGGAGGGACTGAAGCTTTCTTT. This sequence encodes CASSLMWQGGTEAFF.

The chain employs TRBV7-2 and TRBJ2-5; 8 nucleotides align to TRBD2. The trim removed 0 bases at V and 3 bases at J, leaving 3 bases unmatched. Looked up from germline, CDR1 is SGHTA and CDR2 is FQGNSA. The CDR3 consists of 15 residues. The chain's CDR3 is CASSLAGTSKETQYF. The CDR3 nucleotides are TGTGCCAGCAGCTTAGCCGGGACTAGTAAAGAGACCCAGTACTTC.

The chain uses TRBV18 and TRBJ1-3, with D possibly matching TRBD1 (6 bases). Germline-derived CDR1 and CDR2 are KGHSH and LQKENI. This CDR3 is built from 15 residues. Trimming took off 0 bases at V and 4 bases at J, with 10 bases between the two ends. This chain's CDR3 is CASSPPAGVGNTIYF. Written as DNA, the CDR3 is TGTGCCAGCTCACCACCGGCAGGGGTGGGAAACACCATATATTTT.

The chain has TRBV27 and TRBJ2-1; the D gene is possibly TRBD2 (6 bases). This CDR3 is 14 amino acids long. The V end lost 6 bases, the J end lost 4 bases, and 13 bases lay between the germline ends. The germline gives CDR1 MNHEY, CDR2 SMNVEV (reference sequence). The CDR3 here is CASSPPGVYNEQFF. The DNA of the CDR3 is TGTGCCAGCAGCCCCCCGGGAGTGTACAATGAGCAGTTCTTC.